This T cell receptor (beta chain) is from a study of shared T cell receptors in the human thymus. Measured with immunoSEQ multiplex PCR; TCRdb has only the in-frame clones, and not every one. Of some 760,000 clones in the sample, 70% to 90% were seen once. J gave up 1 base and V 3 bases, and 4 bases lay outside the gene matches. CDR1 and CDR2 from the germline V gene are SGHRS and YFSETQ. The CDR3 totals 14 residues. Separately, the same data were catalogued under a study of human thymus T cells.

The chain joins TRBV5-1 to TRBJ2-7, with TRBD1 matching 7 bases. The receptor comes from a girl less than two years old with a congenital heart defect. Material for sequencing was thymocytes. The CDR3 reads CASSCPDRSYEQYF. In DNA, the CDR3 is TGCGCCAGCAGCTGCCCGGACAGGTCCTACGAGCAGTACTTC.